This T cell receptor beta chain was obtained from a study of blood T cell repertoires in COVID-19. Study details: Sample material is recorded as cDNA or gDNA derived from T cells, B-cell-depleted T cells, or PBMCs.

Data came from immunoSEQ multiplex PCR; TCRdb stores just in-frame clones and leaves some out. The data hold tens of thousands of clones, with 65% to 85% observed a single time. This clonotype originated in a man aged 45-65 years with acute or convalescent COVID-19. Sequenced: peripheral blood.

CDR3 DNA: TGTGCCAGCAGCCTAAACTCGGAAGGGAGAGCCTACAATGAGCAGTTCTTC. Translating gives CASSLNSEGRAYNEQFF. The rearrangement uses TRBV3-1 (or the pseudogene TRBV3-2) and TRBJ2-1; D perhaps matches TRBD2 (5 bases). This CDR3 contains 17 residues. CDR1 and CDR2 (germline): LGHDT, YNNKEL (reference sequence). V was pared by 4 bases and J by 2 bases, with 18 bases between.